This is a list of T cell receptor beta chains from one sample in a study of OX40 agonist ivuxolimab in advanced cancers. Repertoires were generated with immunoSEQ multiplex PCR, while TCRdb's copy carries only in-frame clones and drops some. The sample comprises about 39,000 clones, roughly 77% of which are singletons, and 2.6% rests with the top ten. Sequencing was performed on CD4+ or CD8+ T cells sorted from blood, taken in a trial of the OX40 agonist ivuxolimab. The source of these receptors is an adult with an advanced solid tumor such as melanoma, head and neck, liver or kidney cancer. CDR3s include the opening cysteine and the closing phenylalanine or tryptophan. D genes are given only for firm matches. Expanded clones get a size class; other rows say once, few or many, or leave the size out.

V gene	D gene	CDR3 length	clone size	J gene	CDR3 DNA	CDR3 protein
TRBV2	.	13	.	TRBJ1-5	TGTGCCAGCGGGGGCAGAGAGAATCAGCCCCAGCATTTT	CASGGRENQPQHF
TRBV4-2	.	13	.	TRBJ2-3	TGTGCCAGCAGCCAAACCACGGGGACCCGCCAGTATTTT	CASSQTTGTRQYF
TRBV18	.	15	once	TRBJ2-7	TGTGCCAGCTCCCGTGCTGTAGGGGCGCCCTACGAGCAGTACTTC	CASSRAVGAPYEQYF
TRBV11-3	.	12	.	TRBJ2-1	TGTGCCAGCAGCTTAGCTAGGAATGAGCAGTTCTTC	CASSLARNEQFF
TRBV5-4	TRBD1	16	.	TRBJ1-2	TGTGCCAGCAGCCTCCAGCCCGGGCAGGGGGCCTATGGCTACACCTTC	CASSLQPGQGAYGYTF
TRBV4-1	TRBD2	16	.	TRBJ2-1	TGCGCCAGCAGCCCGAGGGGTAGCGGGAAATACAATGAGCAGTTCTTC	CASSPRGSGKYNEQFF
TRBV5-1	TRBD2	16	few	TRBJ2-1	TGCGCCAGCAGCGTAGTTGGACTAGGGTCCTACAATGAGCAGTTCTTC	CASSVVGLGSYNEQFF
TRBV5-1	.	15	.	TRBJ1-1	TGCGCCAGCAGCTTGGGGTTTGGGGGGAACACTGAAGCTTTCTTT	CASSLGFGGNTEAFF
TRBV18	.	14	.	TRBJ2-5	TGTGCCAGCTCACCACCAGGCAGCCAAGAGACCCAGTACTTC	CASSPPGSQETQYF
TRBV19	.	13	.	TRBJ2-5	TGTGCCAGTAGTATTCTGCTCCAAGAGACCCAGTACTTC	CASSILLQETQYF
TRBV6-6	.	15	once	TRBJ1-5	TGTGCCAGCAGTTACTATGGGCCTCTCAATCAGCCCCAGCATTTT	CASSYYGPLNQPQHF
TRBV7-3	TRBD2	18	.	TRBJ2-1	TGTGCCAGCAGCTTAACGGGCCCCAGGACTAGCGACTACAATGAGCAGTTCTTC	CASSLTGPRTSDYNEQFF
TRBV27	.	14	.	TRBJ2-7	TGTGCCAGCAGCAAAGACGGGAACGCGCCCGAGCAGTACTTC	CASSKDGNAPEQYF
TRBV19	TRBD2	15	.	TRBJ2-1	TGTGCCAGTAGTATCGGGACTAGCGGAAACAATGAGCAGTTCTTC	CASSIGTSGNNEQFF
TRBV7-8	.	15	once	TRBJ2-5	TGTGCCAGCAGCCTAGAACGGGTGGGCAGGGGGACCCAGTACTTC	CASSLERVGRGTQYF